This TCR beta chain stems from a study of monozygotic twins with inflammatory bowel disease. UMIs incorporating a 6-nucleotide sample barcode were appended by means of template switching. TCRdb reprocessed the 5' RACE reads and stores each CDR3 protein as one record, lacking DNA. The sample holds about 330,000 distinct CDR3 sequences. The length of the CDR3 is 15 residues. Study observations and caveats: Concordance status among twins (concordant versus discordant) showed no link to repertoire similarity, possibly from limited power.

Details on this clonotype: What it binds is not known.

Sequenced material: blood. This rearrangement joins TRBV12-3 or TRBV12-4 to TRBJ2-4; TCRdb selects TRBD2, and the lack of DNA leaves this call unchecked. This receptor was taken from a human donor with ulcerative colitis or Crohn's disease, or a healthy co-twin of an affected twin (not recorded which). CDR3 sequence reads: CASSYGGKTKNIQYF.